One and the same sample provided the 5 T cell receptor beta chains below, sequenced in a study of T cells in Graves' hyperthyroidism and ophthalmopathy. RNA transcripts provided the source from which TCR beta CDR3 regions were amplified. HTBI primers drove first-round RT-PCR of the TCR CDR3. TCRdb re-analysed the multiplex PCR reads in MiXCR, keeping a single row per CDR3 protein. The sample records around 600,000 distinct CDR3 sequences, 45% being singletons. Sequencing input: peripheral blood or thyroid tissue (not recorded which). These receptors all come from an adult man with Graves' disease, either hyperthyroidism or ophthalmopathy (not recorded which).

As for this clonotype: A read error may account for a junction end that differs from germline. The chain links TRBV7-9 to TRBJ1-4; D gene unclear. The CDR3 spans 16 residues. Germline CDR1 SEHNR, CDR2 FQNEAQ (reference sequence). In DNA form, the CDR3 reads TGCGCCAGCAGCCAAGATATCGCGACTACCGGTCAAAAACTGTTTTTT. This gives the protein CASSQDIATTGQKLFF. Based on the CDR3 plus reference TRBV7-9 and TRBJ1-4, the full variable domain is DTGVSQNPRHKITKRGQNVTFRCDPISEHNRLYWYRQTLGQGPEFLTYFQNEAQLEKSRLLSDRFSAERPKGSFSTLEIQRTEQGDSAMYLCASSQDIATTGQKLFFGSGTQLSVL.

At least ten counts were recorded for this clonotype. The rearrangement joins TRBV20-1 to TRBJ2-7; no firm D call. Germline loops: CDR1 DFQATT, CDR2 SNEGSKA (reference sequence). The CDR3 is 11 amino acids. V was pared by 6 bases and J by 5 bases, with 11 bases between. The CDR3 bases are TGCAGTGCAGCCCCACGGGACGAGCAGTACTTC. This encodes CSAAPRDEQYF.

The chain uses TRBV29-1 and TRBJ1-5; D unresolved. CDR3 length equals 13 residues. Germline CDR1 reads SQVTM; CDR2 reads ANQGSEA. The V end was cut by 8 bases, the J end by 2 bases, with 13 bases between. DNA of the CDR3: TGCAGCCAAGAAGGGCAGGGCAATCAGCCCCAGCATTTT. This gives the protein CSQEGQGNQPQHF.

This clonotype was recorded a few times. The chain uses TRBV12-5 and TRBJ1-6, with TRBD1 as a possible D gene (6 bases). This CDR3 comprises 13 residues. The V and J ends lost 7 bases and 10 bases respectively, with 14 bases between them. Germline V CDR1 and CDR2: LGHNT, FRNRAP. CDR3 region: CASALLQGSPLHF. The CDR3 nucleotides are TGTGCTAGTGCTCTTCTACAGGGATCACCCCTCCACTTT.

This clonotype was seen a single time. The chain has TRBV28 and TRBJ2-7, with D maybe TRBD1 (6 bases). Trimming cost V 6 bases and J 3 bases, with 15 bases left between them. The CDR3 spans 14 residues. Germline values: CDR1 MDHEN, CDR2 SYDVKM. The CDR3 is CASRLPDRGYEQYV. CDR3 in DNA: TGTGCCAGCAGGCTACCGGACAGAGGCTACGAGCAGTACGTC.